This T cell receptor beta chain was obtained from a study of T-cell reconstitution after alpha-beta-depleted transplantation in children. In its sample, this clonotype was seen many times. For TCRbeta, the library was prepared with unique molecular identifiers. TCRdb called the PCR reads again in MiXCR, with one record for every CDR3 protein. The sample lists around 270,000 distinct CDR3 sequences; over 9.5% were seen once. Germline-derived CDR1 and CDR2 are SGDLS and YYNGEE. The CDR3 runs 13 residues. Between the trimmed V and J ends, which lost 0 bases and 8 bases, there was a span of 11 bases. This receptor was identified in a boy under two years old with acute myeloid leukemia, due to receive a stem cell transplant. The sequences come from PBMCs, collected before TCRalphabeta/CD19-depleted stem cell transplant. The chain couples TRBV9 to TRBJ2-5; D is ambiguous. DNA for the CDR3: TGTGCCAGCAGCGTAGAGTCCGTTGAAACCCAGTACTTC. Translated: CASSVESVETQYF.